Following are 27 T cell receptor beta chains from one sample sequenced in a study of T-cell reconstitution after alpha-beta-depleted transplantation in children. Preparation of the TCRbeta library was carried out with unique molecular identifiers. From the PCR reads, TCRdb called clonotypes with MiXCR, one entry per CDR3 protein. The table includes hundreds of thousands of distinct CDR3 sequences, around 17% detected once. Material: PBMCs from the stem cell graft donor, obtained from the stem cell graft. The receptors shown here come from a human donor who donated a stem cell graft to a child with acute myeloid leukemia.

The table lists this clonotype with a few counts. This chain uses TRBV7-9 with TRBJ2-1; 7 bases fit TRBD1. Germline V gives CDR1 SEHNR, CDR2 FQNEAQ (reference sequence). V shed 4 bases, J shed 7 bases, and the junction held 13 bases outside the gene matches. The CDR3 consists of 16 residues. The CDR3 loop reads CASSSSTGLTKNEQFF. CDR3 DNA sequence: TGTGCCAGCAGCTCCTCGACAGGGTTGACGAAGAATGAGCAGTTCTTC.

This clonotype was seen more than once but under ten times. The chain couples TRBV20-1 to TRBJ2-3; 12 bases match TRBD2. The CDR3 is 15 amino acids. The germline CDR1 and CDR2 sequences are DFQATT and SNEGSKA (reference sequence). Trimming took 6 bases from V and 7 from J; bases not matched to a gene: 11. The CDR3 bases are TGCAGTGCCCCCCAGCTAGCGGGGGGGGAAAATACGCAGTATTTT. Translation: CSAPQLAGGENTQYF.

In this sample, this clonotype turned up a few times. The rearrangement joins TRBV5-6 to TRBJ2-1; D is undetermined. This CDR3 spans 13 amino acids. The V end lost 4 bases, the J end lost 7 bases, and 12 bases lay between the germline ends. The germline V gene has CDR1 SGHDT and CDR2 YYEEEE. The CDR3 region has the DNA TGTGCCAGCAGCACCGCATTAGGAAATGAGCAGTTCTTC. As protein: CASSTALGNEQFF.

This clonotype was seen ten or more times. The V gene is TRBV20-1, the J gene TRBJ1-4, with D possibly matching TRBD1 (5 bases). V lost 1 base and J 0 bases, leaving 9 bases between the germline ends. The CDR3 length is 15 residues. Germline assignment: CDR1 DFQATT and CDR2 SNEGSKA (reference sequence). In nucleotides, the CDR3 is TGCAGTGCTAGAGTCGACAGCGCAACTAATGAAAAACTGTTTTTT. Translating it yields CSARVDSATNEKLFF.

This clonotype occurred a few times. The chain has TRBV7-2 and TRBJ2-1; 7 nucleotides align to TRBD2. CDR1 is SGHTA, CDR2 FQGNSA, per germline. The CDR3 has 16 residues. J was trimmed by 5 bases and V by 5 bases; bases with no gene match: 12. CDR3 DNA: TGTGCCAGCAGCGCAGTACCCGAGGGAGGGGACAATGAGCAGTTCTTC. Translation: CASSAVPEGGDNEQFF. The full variable domain, completed using reference TRBV7-2 and TRBJ2-1, is GAGVSQSPSNKVTEKGKDVELRCDPISGHTALYWYRQSLGQGLEFLIYFQGNSAPDKSGLPSDRFSAERTGGSVSTLTIQRTQQEDSAVYLCASSAVPEGGDNEQFFGPGTRLTVL.

In DNA, the CDR3 is TGTGCCAGCTCACCAGGGATTAAAGAGACCCAGTACTTC. This translates into CASSPGIKETQYF. The chain couples TRBV18 to TRBJ2-5; D is ambiguous. V was clipped by 2 bases and J by 3 bases, with 7 bases between them. The germline V gene encodes CDR1 KGHSH and CDR2 LQKENI. This CDR3 has 13 amino acids.

Many counts were recorded for this clonotype. The chain has TRBV12-3 or TRBV12-4 and TRBJ2-5; D is ambiguous. The V and J ends lost 8 bases and 2 bases respectively, with 21 bases between them. The CDR3 consists of 16 residues. CDR3 in DNA: TGTGCCAGCGGAGTTGAGTTTGGAGCGACTCAAGAGACCCAGTACTTC. Its translation: CASGVEFGATQETQYF.

This clonotype was counted ten times or more. This rearrangement joins TRBV7-2 to TRBJ2-3; tentative D call: TRBD1 (5 bases). Germline V gene lookup returns CDR1 SGHTA and CDR2 FQGNSA. The CDR3 loop spans 14 amino acids. Trimming pared 2 bases from V and 4 bases from J, leaving 10 bases between. In nucleotides, the CDR3 is TGTGCCAGCAGCTTACGGCGCAGGGCAGATACGCAGTATTTT. This sequence encodes CASSLRRRADTQYF.

Notes on this clonotype: Just one base apart from a much larger clone, this may be a read error. V usage is TRBV24-1 and J usage is TRBJ2-5, with no clear D. V shed 2 bases and J shed 3 bases, with 9 bases lying between them. This CDR3 comprises 14 residues. Germline CDR1 reads KGHDR; CDR2 reads SFDVKD. Here the CDR3 reads CATSDYAAEETQYF. CDR3 sequence (DNA): TGTGCCACCAGTGATTACGCCGCTGAAGAGACCCAGTACTTC.

The chain carries TRBV5-1 and TRBJ1-5; D call uncertain. In germline, CDR1 is SGHRS, CDR2 YFSETQ. The CDR3 runs 13 residues. Deletions cut 3 bases from V and 5 bases from J, with 9 bases between. The CDR3 loop is CASSWRVYQPQHF. The CDR3 bases are TGCGCCAGCAGCTGGAGGGTGTATCAGCCCCAGCATTTT. The full variable domain, rest sourced from reference TRBV5-1 and TRBJ1-5, is KAGVTQTPRYLIKTRGQQVTLSCSPISGHRSVSWYQQTPGQGLQFLFEYFSETQRNKGNFPGRFSGRQFSNSRSEMNVSTLELGDSALYLCASSWRVYQPQHFGDGTRLSIL.

The chain is built from TRBV6-1 and TRBJ1-5; TRBD1 matches 7 bases. The CDR3 is 16 amino acids. The V segment lost 5 bases and the J segment 2 bases; nucleotides outside the gene matches: 9. Germline values: CDR1 MNHNS, CDR2 SASEGT. CDR3 protein: CASSNSRDRRNQPQHF. The CDR3 coding sequence is TGTGCCAGCAGTAATAGCCGGGACAGACGCAATCAGCCCCAGCATTTT.

This clonotype was counted ten times or more. The V and J genes are TRBV6-1 and TRBJ2-3; no firm D call. The ends were cut back, 6 bases at V and 2 bases at J, with 15 bases in the middle. The CDR3 has 15 residues. The germline CDR1 and CDR2 sequences are MNHNS and SASEGT. CDR3 amino acids: CASSSLSGTTDTQYF. In DNA, the CDR3 is TGTGCCAGCAGCTCTCTTTCCGGAACCACAGATACGCAGTATTTT.

The genes are TRBV7-2 and TRBJ2-2; 10 positions agree with TRBD2. CDR1 SGHTA and CDR2 FQGNSA come from the germline V gene. Trimming took 0 bases from V and 4 from J; bases not matched to a gene: 2. The CDR3 spans 16 residues. CDR3 in amino acids: CASSLAPSGGTGELFF. The CDR3 nucleotides read TGTGCCAGCAGCTTAGCGCCTAGCGGGGGCACCGGGGAGCTGTTTTTT.

The chain employs TRBV7-2 and TRBJ2-7; TRBD1 matches at 7 bases. The CDR3 runs to 16 residues. Looked up from germline, CDR1 is SGHTA and CDR2 is FQGNSA. The V segment lost 6 bases and the J segment 5 bases; nucleotides outside the gene matches: 16. DNA for the CDR3: TGTGCCAGCAGTTTAAAACAGGGGAGTATTTCCAACGAGCAGTACTTC. Protein: CASSLKQGSISNEQYF.

This clonotype came up many times. CDR3 in amino acids: CSARGGRASSYEQYV. The CDR3 DNA sequence: TGCAGTGCTAGAGGGGGCAGGGCCAGCTCCTACGAGCAGTACGTC. V is TRBV20-1 and J is TRBJ2-7; perhaps TRBD1 as D (5 bases). V was shortened by 1 base and J by 0 bases, with 13 bases between the two germline ends. Germline assignment: CDR1 DFQATT and CDR2 SNEGSKA (reference sequence). The CDR3 loop spans 15 amino acids.

The chain uses TRBV10-1 and TRBJ2-2, with TRBD1 matching over 10 bases. The CDR3 loop spans 15 amino acids. V lost 4 bases to trimming and J lost 6 bases; unmatched junction nucleotides: 5. Germline lookup yields CDR1 WNHNN and CDR2 SYGVQD (reference sequence). For the CDR3, the DNA is TGCGCCAGCAGTGTGGGGACAGGGGTCCCCGGGGAGCTGTTTTTT. It codes for CASSVGTGVPGELFF.

This clonotype occurred many times. The chain couples TRBV7-9 to TRBJ1-1; 9 bases are shared with TRBD1. The ends lost 6 bases at V and 5 bases at J; junction bases unmatched: 7. The CDR3 length is 14 residues. Germline V lookup: CDR1 SEHNR, CDR2 FQNEAQ (reference sequence). CDR3 nucleotide sequence: TGTGCCAGCAGTCCCGGACAGGGGAGGACTGAAGCTTTCTTT. Translation: CASSPGQGRTEAFF.

This clonotype was seen ten or more times. The J gene is TRBJ1-2, the V gene TRBV29-1, with D hard to call. The V gene lost 3 bases and the J gene lost 7 bases, with 12 bases spanning the gap. The CDR3 runs to 12 residues. Germline loops: CDR1 SQVTM, CDR2 ANQGSEA. This chain's CDR3 is CSVDPGRSGYTF. The CDR3 DNA reads TGCAGCGTTGACCCGGGGAGGAGTGGCTACACCTTC.

This clonotype was seen at least ten times. The chain carries TRBV24-1 and TRBJ2-1; TRBD2 is a possible D gene (6 bases). The CDR3 totals 14 residues. CDR1 and CDR2 (germline): KGHDR, SFDVKD. V shed 0 bases and J shed 8 bases, with 10 bases lying between them. The CDR3 spells CATSDLGGEDEQFF. The CDR3 DNA sequence: TGTGCCACCAGTGATTTGGGTGGGGAGGATGAGCAGTTCTTC.

This clonotype has a count of ten or more. The chain couples TRBV20-1 to TRBJ1-2; D possibly corresponds to TRBD1 (6 bases). V gave up 0 bases and J gave up 8 bases, with 10 bases separating them. The CDR3 sequence is 12 residues long. Germline V gene data show CDR1 as DFQATT and CDR2 as SNEGSKA (reference sequence). CDR3: CSARDQGFGYTF. The CDR3 bases are TGCAGTGCTAGAGATCAGGGGTTCGGCTACACCTTC.

The V gene is TRBV29-1, the J gene TRBJ2-2; possible D gene TRBD1, 5 bases. Germline CDR1 is SQVTM and CDR2 is ANQGSEA. The V gene lost 6 bases and the J gene lost 7 bases, with 9 bases spanning the gap. The CDR3 sequence is 11 residues long. The chain's CDR3 is CSVDKNGELFF. CDR3 in DNA: TGCAGCGTGGACAAAAACGGGGAGCTGTTTTTT.

J is TRBJ2-7 and V is TRBV5-5; no firm D call. The germline V gene encodes CDR1 SGHKS and CDR2 YYEKEE (reference sequence). There are 13 residues in the CDR3. V gave up 4 bases and J gave up 1 base, with 9 bases separating them. The CDR3 region has the DNA TGTGCCAGCAGCGCGGACGGGTCCTACGAGCAGTACTTC. It encodes CASSADGSYEQYF.

This clonotype was observed a few times. The rearrangement uses TRBV3-1 and TRBJ1-4; 7 bases fit TRBD1. Trimming cost V 4 bases and J 7 bases; bases outside gene matches: 3. The CDR3 has 13 residues. Germline V gene sequence: CDR1 LGHDT, CDR2 YNNKEL (reference sequence). CDR3 sequence reads: CASSRQGIEKLFF. Written as DNA, the CDR3 is TGTGCCAGCAGCCGACAGGGTATTGAAAAACTGTTTTTT.

With regard to this clonotype: A much larger clone differs from this one at a single base, so this may be a read error. V usage is TRBV9 and J usage is TRBJ1-1, with TRBD1 identical over 11 bases. CDR1 SGDLS and CDR2 YYNGEE come from the germline V gene. V lost 3 bases and J lost 5; bases outside the gene matches: 6. There are 15 residues in the CDR3. Here the CDR3 DNA reads TGTGCCAGCAGCGAGGGACAGGGGGTTGGTACTGAAGCTTTCTTT. It is translated as CASSEGQGVGTEAFF.

The sample holds a few counts of this clonotype. The J gene is TRBJ1-2, the V gene TRBV5-1, with 9 bases matching TRBD1. CDR3 length equals 15 residues. Germline V gives CDR1 SGHRS, CDR2 YFSETQ. The junction had 11 bases not matched to a gene; V was cut back by 7 bases and J by 4 bases. CDR3 in DNA: TGCGCCAGCGCCCGGGACAGGGCATCGAGCTATGGCTACACCTTC. This translates into CASARDRASSYGYTF.

This sequence joins TRBV20-1 and TRBJ2-5, with 8 bases lining up with TRBD2. CDR3 length: 13 residues. Looked up from germline, CDR1 is DFQATT and CDR2 is SNEGSKA (reference sequence). Trimming cost V 6 bases and J 4 bases; bases outside gene matches: 7. The CDR3 DNA follows: TGCAGTGCCACACGGGGGGGCCGAGAGACCCAGTACTTC. Its translation is CSATRGGRETQYF.

This chain joins TRBV20-1 and TRBJ1-1; D uncertain. V lost 2 bases and J 4 bases, leaving 11 bases between the germline ends. Germline V gene data show CDR1 as DFQATT and CDR2 as SNEGSKA (reference sequence). The CDR3 is made up of 13 amino acids. The CDR3 reads CSARLTTRTEAFF. The CDR3 DNA sequence: TGCAGTGCTAGACTGACAACTCGCACTGAAGCTTTCTTT.